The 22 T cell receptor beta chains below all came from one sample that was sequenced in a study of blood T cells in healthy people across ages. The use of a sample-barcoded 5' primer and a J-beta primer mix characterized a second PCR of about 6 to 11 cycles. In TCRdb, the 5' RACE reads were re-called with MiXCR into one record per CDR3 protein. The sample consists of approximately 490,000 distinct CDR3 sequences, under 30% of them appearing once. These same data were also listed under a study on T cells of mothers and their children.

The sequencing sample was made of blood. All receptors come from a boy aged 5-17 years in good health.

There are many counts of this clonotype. Here the CDR3 DNA reads TGTGCCAGCAGTCACCCTCGACAGGGGGAGATCTACGAGCAGTACTTC. Protein: CASSHPRQGEIYEQYF. The V and J genes are TRBV6-2 or TRBV6-3 and TRBJ2-7; TRBD1 aligns across 9 bases. The CDR3 runs 16 residues. CDR1 is MNHEY, CDR2 SVGEGT, per germline. V lost 5 bases to trimming and J lost 3 bases; unmatched junction nucleotides: 11.

The CDR3, as DNA: TGTGCCAGCAGCCCAGCGAAGTCCTATGGCTACACCTTC. Amino acids: CASSPAKSYGYTF. The chain employs TRBV12-3 or TRBV12-4 and TRBJ1-2; D is unclear. This CDR3 is built from 13 residues. Trimming removed 6 bases from V and 4 bases from J, with 12 bases in between.

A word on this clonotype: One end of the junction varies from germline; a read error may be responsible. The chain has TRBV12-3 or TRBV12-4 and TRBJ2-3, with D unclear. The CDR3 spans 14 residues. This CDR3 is CASSLDFSTDAQYF. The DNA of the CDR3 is TGTGCCAGCAGTTTAGACTTTAGCACAGATGCGCAGTATTTT.

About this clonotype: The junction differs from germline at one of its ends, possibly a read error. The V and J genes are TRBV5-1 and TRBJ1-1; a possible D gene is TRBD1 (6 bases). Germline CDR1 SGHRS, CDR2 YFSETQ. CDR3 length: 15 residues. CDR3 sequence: CVSSLVATGNTEAFF. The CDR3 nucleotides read TGCGTCAGCAGCTTGGTGGCGACAGGGAACACTGAAGCTTTCTTT.

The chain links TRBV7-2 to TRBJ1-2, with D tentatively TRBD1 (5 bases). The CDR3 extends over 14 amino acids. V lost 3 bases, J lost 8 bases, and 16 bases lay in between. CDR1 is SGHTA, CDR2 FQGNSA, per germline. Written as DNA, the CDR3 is TGTGCCAGCAGCTTCAGTGGGGGGACGAGGGGCTACACCTTC. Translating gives CASSFSGGTRGYTF.

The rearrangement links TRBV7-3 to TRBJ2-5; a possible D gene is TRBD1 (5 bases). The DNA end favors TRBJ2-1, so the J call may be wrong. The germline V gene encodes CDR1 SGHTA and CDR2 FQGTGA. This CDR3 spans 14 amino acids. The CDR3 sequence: CASTYELGVNEQFF. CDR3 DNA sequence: TGTGCCAGCACATACGAGCTAGGGGTCAATGAGCAGTTCTTC.

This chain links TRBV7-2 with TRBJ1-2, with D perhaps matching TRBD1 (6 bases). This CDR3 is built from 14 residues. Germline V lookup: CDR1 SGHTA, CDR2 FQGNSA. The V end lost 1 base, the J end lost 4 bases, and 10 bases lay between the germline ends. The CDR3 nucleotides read TGTGCCAGCAGCTTAGATTGGGGGCCCTATGGCTACACCTTC. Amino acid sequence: CASSLDWGPYGYTF.

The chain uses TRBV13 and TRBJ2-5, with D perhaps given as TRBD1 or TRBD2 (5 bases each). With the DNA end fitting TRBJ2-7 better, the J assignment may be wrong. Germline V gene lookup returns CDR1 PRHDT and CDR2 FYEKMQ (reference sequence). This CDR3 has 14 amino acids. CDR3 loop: CASSTGTSTYEQYF. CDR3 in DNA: TGTGCCAGCAGCACCGGGACCTCAACCTACGAGCAGTACTTC.

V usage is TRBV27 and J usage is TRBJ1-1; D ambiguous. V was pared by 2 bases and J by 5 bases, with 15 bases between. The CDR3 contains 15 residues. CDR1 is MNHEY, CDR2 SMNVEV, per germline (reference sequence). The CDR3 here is CASSLVVGVRTEAFF. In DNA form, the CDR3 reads TGTGCCAGCAGTTTAGTTGTCGGGGTCCGTACTGAAGCTTTCTTT.

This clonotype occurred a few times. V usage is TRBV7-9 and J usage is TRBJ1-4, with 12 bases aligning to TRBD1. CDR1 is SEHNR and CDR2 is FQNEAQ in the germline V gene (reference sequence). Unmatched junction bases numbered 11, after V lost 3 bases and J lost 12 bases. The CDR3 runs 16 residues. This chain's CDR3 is CASSFGSGTGGYQLFF. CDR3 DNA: TGTGCCAGCAGCTTTGGTTCGGGGACAGGGGGCTATCAACTGTTTTTT.

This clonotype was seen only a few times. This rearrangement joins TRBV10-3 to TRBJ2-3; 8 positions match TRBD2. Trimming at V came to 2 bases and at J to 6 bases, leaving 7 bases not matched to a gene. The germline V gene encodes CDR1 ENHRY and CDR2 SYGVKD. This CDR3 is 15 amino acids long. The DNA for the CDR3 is TGTGCCATCAGTGAGCCGGGGGGGTCCGGGGATACGCAGTATTTT. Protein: CAISEPGGSGDTQYF.

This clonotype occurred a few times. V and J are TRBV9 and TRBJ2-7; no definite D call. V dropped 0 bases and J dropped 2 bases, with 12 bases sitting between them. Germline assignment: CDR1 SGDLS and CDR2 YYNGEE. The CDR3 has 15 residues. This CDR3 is CASSVAGVETYEQYF. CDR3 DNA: TGTGCCAGCAGCGTAGCTGGGGTTGAAACCTACGAGCAGTACTTC.

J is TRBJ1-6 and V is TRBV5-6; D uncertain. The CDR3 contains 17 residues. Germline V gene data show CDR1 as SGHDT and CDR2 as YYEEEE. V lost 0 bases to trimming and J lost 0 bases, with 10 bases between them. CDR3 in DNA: TGTGCCAGCAGCTTGGGTCAAGGGAGCTCCTATAATTCACCCCTCCACTTT. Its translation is CASSLGQGSSYNSPLHF.

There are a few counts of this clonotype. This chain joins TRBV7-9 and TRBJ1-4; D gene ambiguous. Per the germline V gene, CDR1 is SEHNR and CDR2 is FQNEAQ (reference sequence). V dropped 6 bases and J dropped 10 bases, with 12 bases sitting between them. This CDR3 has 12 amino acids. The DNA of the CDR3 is TGTGCCAGCAGTCTCCGTGGAGCAAAACTGTTTTTT. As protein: CASSLRGAKLFF.

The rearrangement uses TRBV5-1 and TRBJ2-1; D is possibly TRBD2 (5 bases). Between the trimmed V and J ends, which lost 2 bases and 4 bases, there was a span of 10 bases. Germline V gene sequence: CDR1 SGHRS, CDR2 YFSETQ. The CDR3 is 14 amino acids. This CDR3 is CASSLTAGYNEQFF. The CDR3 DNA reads TGCGCCAGCAGCTTAACGGCGGGTTACAATGAGCAGTTCTTC.

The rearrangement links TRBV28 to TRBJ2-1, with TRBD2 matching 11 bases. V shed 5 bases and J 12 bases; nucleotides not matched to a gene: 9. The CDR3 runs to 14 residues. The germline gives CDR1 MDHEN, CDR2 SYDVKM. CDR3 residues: CASSIGTSGGGQFF. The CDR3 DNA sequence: TGTGCCAGCAGTATCGGTACTAGCGGGGGAGGGCAGTTCTTC. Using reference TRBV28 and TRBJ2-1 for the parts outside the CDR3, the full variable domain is DVKVTQSSRYLVKRTGEKVFLECVQDMDHENMFWYRQDPGLGLRLIYFSYDVKMKEKGDIPEGYSVSREKKERFSLILESASTNQTSMYLCASSIGTSGGGQFFGPGTRLTVL.

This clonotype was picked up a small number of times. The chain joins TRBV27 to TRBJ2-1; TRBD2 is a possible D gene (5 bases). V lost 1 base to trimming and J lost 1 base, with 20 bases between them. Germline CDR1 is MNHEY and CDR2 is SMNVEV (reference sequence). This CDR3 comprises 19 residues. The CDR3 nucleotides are TGTGCCAGCAGTTTATGGGCAGACCGTATGGGGAGTTCCTACAATGAGCAGTTCTTC. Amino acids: CASSLWADRMGSSYNEQFF.

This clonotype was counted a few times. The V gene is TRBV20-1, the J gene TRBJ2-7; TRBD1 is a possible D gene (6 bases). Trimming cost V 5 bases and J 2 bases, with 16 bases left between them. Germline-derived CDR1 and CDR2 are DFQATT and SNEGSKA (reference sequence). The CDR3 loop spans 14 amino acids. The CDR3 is CSAENGTSPYEQYF. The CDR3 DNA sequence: TGCAGTGCTGAGAACGGGACATCCCCCTACGAGCAGTACTTC.

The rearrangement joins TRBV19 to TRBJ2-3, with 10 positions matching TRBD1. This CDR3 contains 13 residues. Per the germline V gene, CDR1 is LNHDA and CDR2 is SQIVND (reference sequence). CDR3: CATQDRGRDTQYF. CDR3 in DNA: TGTGCGACACAAGACAGGGGGCGAGATACGCAGTATTTT.

CDR3 loop: CASRRSSYRRGKTYEQYF. The CDR3 bases are TGTGCCAGCAGACGAAGCAGTTACCGCCGGGGGAAGACCTACGAGCAGTACTTC. The rearrangement uses TRBV28 and TRBJ2-7; possibly TRBD2 for D (6 bases). This CDR3 comprises 18 residues. Trimming pared 6 bases from V and 2 bases from J, leaving 26 bases between. Per germline, CDR1 MDHEN and CDR2 SYDVKM.

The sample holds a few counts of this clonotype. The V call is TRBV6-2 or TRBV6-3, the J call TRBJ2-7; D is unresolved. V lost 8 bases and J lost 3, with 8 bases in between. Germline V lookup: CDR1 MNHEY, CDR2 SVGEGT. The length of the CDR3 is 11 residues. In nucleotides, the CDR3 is TGTGCCAGCGCCGCCAGCTACGAGCAGTACTTC. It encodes CASAASYEQYF.

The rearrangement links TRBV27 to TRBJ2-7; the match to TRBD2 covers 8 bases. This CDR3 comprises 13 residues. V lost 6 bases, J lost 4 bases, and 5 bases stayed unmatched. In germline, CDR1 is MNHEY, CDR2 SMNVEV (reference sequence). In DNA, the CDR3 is TGTGCCAGCAGGGGACTAGACACGTACGAGCAGTACTTC. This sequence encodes CASRGLDTYEQYF.